This T cell receptor beta chain emerged from a study of cytomegalovirus exposure and HLA in healthy donors. Study-wide results and limits: Cytomegalovirus association was listed for about 160 TCR beta chains.

For this clone: Its antigen is currently unknown. At one end the junction does not follow the germline gene, possibly because of a read error.

From germline, CDR1 is SEHNR and CDR2 FQNEAQ (reference sequence). The CDR3 length is 14 residues. PCR primers comprised 60 Vbeta and 13 Jbeta primers. Using immunoSEQ multiplex PCR, the repertoire was profiled, and TCRdb retains in-frame clones only, with some absent. The sample lists approximately 200,000 clones, roughly 79% occurring once. Samples came from healthy bone marrow donors. The chain joins TRBV7-9 to TRBJ1-1; D is possibly TRBD1 (5 bases). Sequenced material: PBMCs. The receptor was isolated from a young man in good health and CMV-seronegative. The CDR3 nucleotides are TGTTCCAGCAGGGCGGGGTTCTCCGACACTGAAGCTTTCTTT. It translates to CSSRAGFSDTEAFF.